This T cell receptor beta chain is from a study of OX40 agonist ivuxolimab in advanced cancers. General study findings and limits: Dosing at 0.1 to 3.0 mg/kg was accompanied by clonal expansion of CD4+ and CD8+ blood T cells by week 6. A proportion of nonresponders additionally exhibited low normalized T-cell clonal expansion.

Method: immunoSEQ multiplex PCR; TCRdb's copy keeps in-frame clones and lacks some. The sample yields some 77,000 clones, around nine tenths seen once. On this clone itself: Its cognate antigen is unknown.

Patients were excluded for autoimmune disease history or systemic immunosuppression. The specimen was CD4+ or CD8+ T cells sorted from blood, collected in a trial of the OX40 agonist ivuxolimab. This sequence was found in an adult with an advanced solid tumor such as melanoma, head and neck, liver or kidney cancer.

The CDR3: CASSLLPRSEAFF. The CDR3 DNA sequence: TGTGCCAGCAGCTTACTCCCCAGATCTGAAGCTTTCTTT. This chain connects TRBV7-3 to TRBJ1-1; D remains unclear. The CDR3 sequence is 13 residues long. The V end lost 2 bases, the J end lost 6 bases, and 10 bases lay between the germline ends. The germline CDR1 and CDR2 sequences are SGHTA and FQGTGA.